This T cell receptor beta chain was recovered during a study of persistence of HIV-infected CD4 T cells. The germline V gene encodes CDR1 MGHRA and CDR2 YSYEKL. The CDR3 is 16 residues long. V was shortened by 7 bases and J by 6 bases, with 24 bases between the two germline ends. Concerning this clone: Antigen: not known.

Lysates of CMV-infected fibroblasts at around 9.9 ug/mL stimulated these cells. Memory cells lacking CD40L and CD69 with high CD45RO were sorted. The libraries were made with immunoSEQ version 4 in survey mode. Some clones are missing from TCRdb's copy, which holds only in-frame ones; the method was immunoSEQ multiplex PCR. The sample shows 48,000 or so clones, 70% to 80% of them seen only once. The receptor comes from an adult man with HIV who was CMV-seropositive. Sequenced material: CD4+ T cells sorted from PBMCs after approximately 19-hour stimulation, taken from a patient who received antiretroviral therapy. The V and J genes are TRBV4-1 and TRBJ1-1; weak D call: TRBD1 (5 bases). CDR3 region: CASINTGTGGFPEAFF. The CDR3 nucleotides read TGCGCCAGCATAAATACCGGGACGGGGGGTTTCCCTGAAGCTTTCTTT.